One sample yielded the 3 T cell receptor beta chains listed below, sequenced in a study of shared clonotypes between healthy human individuals. Method: immunoSEQ multiplex PCR; TCRdb's copy keeps in-frame clones and lacks some. The sample has around 2.5 million clones, roughly 93% seen once; the top ten hold approximately 0.35%. The sequenced sample was naive CD4+ T cells from PBMCs. Subset reported: CD45RA+ positively selected. These receptors were collected from a man between 18 and 35 years old in good health. Some clones in this sample may be carry-over from other donors' samples.

This clone was picked up one time. The V call is TRBV6-1, the J call TRBJ2-2; 8 bases match TRBD1. The germline V gene has CDR1 MNHNS and CDR2 SASEGT. The CDR3 length is 17 residues. J gave up 2 bases and V 6 bases, and 11 bases lay outside the gene matches. CDR3 coding DNA: TGTGCCAGCAGGGAAAGAACCGGACAGGGAAACACCGGGGAGCTGTTTTTT. The encoded protein is CASRERTGQGNTGELFF.

V gene TRBV5-4 combines with J gene TRBJ2-5; 9 bases match TRBD2. Germline CDR1 and CDR2: SGHNT and YYREEE (reference sequence). This CDR3 comprises 15 residues. V lost 0 bases and J lost 5; bases outside the gene matches: 5. The chain's CDR3 is CASSLGGRAWETQYF. The DNA of the CDR3 is TGTGCCAGCAGCTTGGGCGGGAGGGCCTGGGAGACCCAGTACTTC.

The J gene is TRBJ1-1, the V gene TRBV2; TRBD1 matches at 11 bases. The CDR3 contains 14 residues. The V segment lost 4 bases and the J segment 5 bases; nucleotides outside the gene matches: 3. The germline gives CDR1 SNHLY, CDR2 FYNNEI. The CDR3 reads CASSVGTGGTEAFF. The CDR3 nucleotides read TGTGCCAGCAGTGTTGGGACAGGGGGAACTGAAGCTTTCTTT.